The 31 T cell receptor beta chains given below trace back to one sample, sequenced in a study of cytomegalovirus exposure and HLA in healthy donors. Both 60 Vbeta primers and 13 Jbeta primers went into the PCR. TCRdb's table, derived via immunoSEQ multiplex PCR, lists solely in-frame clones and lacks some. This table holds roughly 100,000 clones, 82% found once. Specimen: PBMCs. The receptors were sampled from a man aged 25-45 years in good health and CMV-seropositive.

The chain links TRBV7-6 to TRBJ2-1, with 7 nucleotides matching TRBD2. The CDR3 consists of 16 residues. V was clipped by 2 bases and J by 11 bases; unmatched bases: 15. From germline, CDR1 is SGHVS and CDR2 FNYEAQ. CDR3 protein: CASSLPSALGGNKQFF. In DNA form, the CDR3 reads TGTGCCAGCAGCTTACCCTCGGCCCTCGGGGGGAATAAGCAGTTCTTC.

In DNA, the CDR3 is TGTGCCAGCGACCCCGGGGGATCAAATCAGCCCCAGCATTTT. Residues: CASDPGGSNQPQHF. This chain connects TRBV6-5 to TRBJ1-5; perhaps TRBD1 as D (5 bases). The germline V gene has CDR1 MNHEY and CDR2 SVGAGI. Deletions cut 8 bases from V and 4 bases from J, with 15 bases between. The CDR3 has 14 residues.

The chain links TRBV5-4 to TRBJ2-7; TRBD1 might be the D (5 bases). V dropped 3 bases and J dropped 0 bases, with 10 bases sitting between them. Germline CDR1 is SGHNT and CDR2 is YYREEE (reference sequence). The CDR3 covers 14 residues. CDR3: CASSWGGDSYEQYF. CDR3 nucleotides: TGTGCCAGCAGCTGGGGCGGAGACTCCTACGAGCAGTACTTC.

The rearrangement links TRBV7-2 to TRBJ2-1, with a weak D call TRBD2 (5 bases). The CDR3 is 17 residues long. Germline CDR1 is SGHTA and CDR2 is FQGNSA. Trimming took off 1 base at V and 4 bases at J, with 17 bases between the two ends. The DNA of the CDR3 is TGTGCCAGCAGCTTAGAGTCGGGAACTAGTCCGTACAATGAGCAGTTCTTC. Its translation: CASSLESGTSPYNEQFF. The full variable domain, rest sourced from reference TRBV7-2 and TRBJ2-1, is GAGVSQSPSNKVTEKGKDVELRCDPISGHTALYWYRQSLGQGLEFLIYFQGNSAPDKSGLPSDRFSAERTGGSVSTLTIQRTQQEDSAVYLCASSLESGTSPYNEQFFGPGTRLTVL.

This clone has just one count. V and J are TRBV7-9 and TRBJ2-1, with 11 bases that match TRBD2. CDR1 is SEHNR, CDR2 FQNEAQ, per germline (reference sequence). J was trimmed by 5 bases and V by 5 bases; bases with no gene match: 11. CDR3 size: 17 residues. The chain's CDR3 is CASSPRPTSGKNNEQFF. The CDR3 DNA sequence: TGTGCCAGCAGCCCGAGACCGACTAGCGGGAAAAACAATGAGCAGTTCTTC.

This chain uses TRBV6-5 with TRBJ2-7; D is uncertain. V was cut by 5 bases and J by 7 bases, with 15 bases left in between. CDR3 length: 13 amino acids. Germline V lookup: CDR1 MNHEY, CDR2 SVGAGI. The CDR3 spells CASSEFSDGEQYF. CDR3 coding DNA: TGTGCCAGCAGTGAGTTCTCAGACGGGGAGCAGTACTTC.

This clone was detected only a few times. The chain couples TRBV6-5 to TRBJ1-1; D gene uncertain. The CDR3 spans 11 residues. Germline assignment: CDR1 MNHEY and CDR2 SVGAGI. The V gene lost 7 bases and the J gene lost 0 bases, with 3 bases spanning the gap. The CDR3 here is CASNMNTEAFF. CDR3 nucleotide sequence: TGTGCCAGCAATATGAACACTGAAGCTTTCTTT.

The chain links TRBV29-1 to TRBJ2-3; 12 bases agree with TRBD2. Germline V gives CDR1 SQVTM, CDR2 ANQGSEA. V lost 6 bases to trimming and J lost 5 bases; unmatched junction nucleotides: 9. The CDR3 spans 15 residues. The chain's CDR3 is CSVETSGSRGDTQYF. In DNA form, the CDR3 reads TGCAGCGTGGAGACTAGCGGGAGTCGGGGAGATACGCAGTATTTT.

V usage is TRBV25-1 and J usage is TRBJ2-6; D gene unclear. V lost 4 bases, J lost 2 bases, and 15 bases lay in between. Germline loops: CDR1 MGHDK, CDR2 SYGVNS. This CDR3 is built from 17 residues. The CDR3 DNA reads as TGTGCCAGCAGTGCCCGGGTTTCCTCGGCTGGGGCCAACGTCCTGACTTTC. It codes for CASSARVSSAGANVLTF. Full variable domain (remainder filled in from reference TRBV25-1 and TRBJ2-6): EADIYQTPRYLVIGTGKKITLECSQTMGHDKMYWYQQDPGMELHLIHYSYGVNSTEKGDLSSESTVSRIRTEHFPLTLESARPSHTSQYLCASSARVSSAGANVLTFGAGSRLTVL.

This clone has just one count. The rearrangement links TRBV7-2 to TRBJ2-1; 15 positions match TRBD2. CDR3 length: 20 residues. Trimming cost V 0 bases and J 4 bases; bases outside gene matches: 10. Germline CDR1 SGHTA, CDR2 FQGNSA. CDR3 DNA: TGTGCCAGCAGCTTAGCACGGGGACTAGCGGGAGGAACTAAGTACAATGAGCAGTTCTTC. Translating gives CASSLARGLAGGTKYNEQFF.

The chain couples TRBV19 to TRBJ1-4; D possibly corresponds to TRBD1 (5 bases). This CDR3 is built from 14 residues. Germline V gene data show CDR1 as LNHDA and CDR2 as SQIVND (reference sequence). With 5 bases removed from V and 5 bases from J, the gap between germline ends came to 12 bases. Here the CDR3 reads CASSALGGNEKLFF. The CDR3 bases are TGTGCCAGTAGTGCGCTCGGGGGAAATGAAAAACTGTTTTTT.

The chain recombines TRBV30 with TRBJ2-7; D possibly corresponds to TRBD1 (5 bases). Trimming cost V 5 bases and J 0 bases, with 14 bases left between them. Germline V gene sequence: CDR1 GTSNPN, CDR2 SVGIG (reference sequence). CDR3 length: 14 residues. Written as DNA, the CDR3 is TGTGCCTGGGACAGACACATGAGCTCCTACGAGCAGTACTTC. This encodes CAWDRHMSSYEQYF.

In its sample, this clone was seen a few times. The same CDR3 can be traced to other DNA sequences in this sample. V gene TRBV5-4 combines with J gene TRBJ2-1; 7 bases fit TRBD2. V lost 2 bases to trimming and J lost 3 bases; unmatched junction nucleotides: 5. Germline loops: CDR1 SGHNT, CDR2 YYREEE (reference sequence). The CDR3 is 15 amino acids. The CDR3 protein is CASSLAGSSYNEQFF. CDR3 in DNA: TGTGCCAGCAGCTTAGCGGGGAGCAGCTACAATGAGCAGTTCTTC.

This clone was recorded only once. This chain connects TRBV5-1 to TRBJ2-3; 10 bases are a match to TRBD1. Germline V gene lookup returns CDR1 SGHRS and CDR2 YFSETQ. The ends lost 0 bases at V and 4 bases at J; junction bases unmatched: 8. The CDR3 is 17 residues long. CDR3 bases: TGCGCCAGCAGCTTGGCGGGGACAGGGGTGAGGGCAGATACGCAGTATTTT. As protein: CASSLAGTGVRADTQYF.

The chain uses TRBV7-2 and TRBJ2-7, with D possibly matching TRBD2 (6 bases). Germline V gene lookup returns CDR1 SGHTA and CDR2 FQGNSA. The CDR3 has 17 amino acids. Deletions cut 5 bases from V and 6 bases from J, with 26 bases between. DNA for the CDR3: TGTGCCAGCAGCGTTGTGGGGGGAGGAGGCAAGAGTCGCGAGCAGTACTTC. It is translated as CASSVVGGGGKSREQYF. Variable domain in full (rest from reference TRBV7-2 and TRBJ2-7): GAGVSQSPSNKVTEKGKDVELRCDPISGHTALYWYRQSLGQGLEFLIYFQGNSAPDKSGLPSDRFSAERTGGSVSTLTIQRTQQEDSAVYLCASSVVGGGGKSREQYFGPGTRLTVT.

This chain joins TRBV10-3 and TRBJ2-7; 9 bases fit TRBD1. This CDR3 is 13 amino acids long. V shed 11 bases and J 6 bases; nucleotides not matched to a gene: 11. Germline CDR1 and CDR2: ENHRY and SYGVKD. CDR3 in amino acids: CASSRDREGEQYF. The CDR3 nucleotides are TGTGCCTCCTCGCGGGACAGGGAGGGCGAGCAGTACTTC.

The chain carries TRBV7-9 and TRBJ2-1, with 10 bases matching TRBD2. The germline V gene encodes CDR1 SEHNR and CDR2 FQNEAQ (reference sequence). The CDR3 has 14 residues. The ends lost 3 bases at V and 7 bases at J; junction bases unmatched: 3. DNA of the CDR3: TGTGCCAGCAGCTTTTCTAGCGGGAGAAATGAGCAGTTCTTC. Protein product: CASSFSSGRNEQFF. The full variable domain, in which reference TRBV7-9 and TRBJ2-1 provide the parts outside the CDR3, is DTGVSQNPRHKITKRGQNVTFRCDPISEHNRLYWYRQTLGQGPEFLTYFQNEAQLEKSRLLSDRFSAERPKGSFSTLEIQRTEQGDSAMYLCASSFSSGRNEQFFGPGTRLTVL.

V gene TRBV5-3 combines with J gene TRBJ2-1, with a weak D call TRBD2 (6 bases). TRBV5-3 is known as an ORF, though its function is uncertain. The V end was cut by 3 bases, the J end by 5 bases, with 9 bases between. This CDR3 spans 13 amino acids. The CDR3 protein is CARSSVADNEQFF. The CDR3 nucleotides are TGTGCCAGAAGCTCCGTAGCGGACAATGAGCAGTTCTTC.

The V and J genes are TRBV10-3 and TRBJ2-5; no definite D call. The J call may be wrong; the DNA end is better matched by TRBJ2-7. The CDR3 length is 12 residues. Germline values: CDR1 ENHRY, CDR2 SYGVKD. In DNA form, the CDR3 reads TGTGCCATCAGTGAGTCGGACTACGAGCAGTACTTC. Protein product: CAISESDYEQYF.

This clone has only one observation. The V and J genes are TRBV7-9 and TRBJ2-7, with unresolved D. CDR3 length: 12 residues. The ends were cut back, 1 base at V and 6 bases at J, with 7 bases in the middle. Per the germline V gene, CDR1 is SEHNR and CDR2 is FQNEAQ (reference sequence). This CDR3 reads CASSLVLSEQYF. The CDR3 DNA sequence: TGTGCCAGCAGCTTAGTACTTTCCGAGCAGTACTTC.

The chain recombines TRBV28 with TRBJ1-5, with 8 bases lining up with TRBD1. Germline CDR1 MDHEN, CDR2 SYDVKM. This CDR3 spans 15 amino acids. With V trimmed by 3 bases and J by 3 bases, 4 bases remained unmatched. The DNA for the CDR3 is TGTGCCAGCAGTTTGCAGACAGGGGTCAATCAGCCCCAGCATTTT. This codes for CASSLQTGVNQPQHF. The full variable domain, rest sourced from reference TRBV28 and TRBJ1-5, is DVKVTQSSRYLVKRTGEKVFLECVQDMDHENMFWYRQDPGLGLRLIYFSYDVKMKEKGDIPEGYSVSREKKERFSLILESASTNQTSMYLCASSLQTGVNQPQHFGDGTRLSIL.

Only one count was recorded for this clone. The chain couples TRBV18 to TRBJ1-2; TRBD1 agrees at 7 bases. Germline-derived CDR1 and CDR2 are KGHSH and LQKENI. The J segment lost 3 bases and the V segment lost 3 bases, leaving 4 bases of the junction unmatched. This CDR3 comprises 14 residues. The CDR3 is CASSPIGTDYGYTF. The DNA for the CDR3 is TGTGCCAGCTCACCGATAGGGACAGACTATGGCTACACCTTC.

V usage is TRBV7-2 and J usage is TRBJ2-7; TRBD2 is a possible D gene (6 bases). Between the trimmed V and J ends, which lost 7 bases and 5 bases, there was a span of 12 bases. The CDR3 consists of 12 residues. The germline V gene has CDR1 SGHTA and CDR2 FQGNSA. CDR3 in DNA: TGTGCCAGCATCTCGGGGGTCGACGAGCAGTACTTC. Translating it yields CASISGVDEQYF.

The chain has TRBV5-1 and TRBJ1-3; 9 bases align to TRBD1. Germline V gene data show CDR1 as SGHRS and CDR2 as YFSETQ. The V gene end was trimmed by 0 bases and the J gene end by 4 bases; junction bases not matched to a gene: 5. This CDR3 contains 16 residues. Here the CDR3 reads CASSLVGQGGGNTIYF. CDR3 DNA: TGCGCCAGCAGCTTGGTGGGACAGGGAGGCGGAAACACCATATATTTT.

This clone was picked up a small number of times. CDR3 DNA sequence: TGTGCCAGCAACCTGGACAGGGAGAGCTATGGCTACACCTTC. It encodes CASNLDRESYGYTF. This chain links TRBV6-1 with TRBJ1-2; 8 positions agree with TRBD1. With V trimmed by 7 bases and J by 4 bases, 8 bases remained unmatched. CDR3 length: 14 amino acids. Germline CDR1 reads MNHNS; CDR2 reads SASEGT.

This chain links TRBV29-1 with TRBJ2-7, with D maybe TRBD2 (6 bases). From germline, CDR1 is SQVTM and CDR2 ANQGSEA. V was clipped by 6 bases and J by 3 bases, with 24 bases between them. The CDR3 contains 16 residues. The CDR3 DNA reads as TGCAGCGTGGACGGCATTGGCGGGATCACCAACTACGAGCAGTACTTC. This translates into CSVDGIGGITNYEQYF.

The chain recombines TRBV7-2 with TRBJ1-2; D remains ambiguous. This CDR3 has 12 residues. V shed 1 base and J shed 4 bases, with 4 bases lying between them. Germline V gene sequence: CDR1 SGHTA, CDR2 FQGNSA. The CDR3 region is CASSLVIYGYTF. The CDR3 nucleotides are TGTGCCAGCAGCTTAGTAATCTATGGCTACACCTTC.

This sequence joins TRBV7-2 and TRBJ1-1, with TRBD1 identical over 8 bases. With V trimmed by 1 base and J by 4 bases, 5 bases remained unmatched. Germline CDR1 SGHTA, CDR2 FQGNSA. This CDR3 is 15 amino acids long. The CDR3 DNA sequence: TGTGCCAGCAGCTTAGTCGCAGGGGGCGGCACTGAAGCTTTCTTT. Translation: CASSLVAGGGTEAFF.

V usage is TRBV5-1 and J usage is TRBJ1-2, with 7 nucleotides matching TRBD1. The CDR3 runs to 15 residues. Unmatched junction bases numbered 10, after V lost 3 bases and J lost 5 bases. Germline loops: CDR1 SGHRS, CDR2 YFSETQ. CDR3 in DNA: TGCGCCAGCAGCTCGGACCCCGGGACAGCGTATGGCTACACCTTC. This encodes CASSSDPGTAYGYTF. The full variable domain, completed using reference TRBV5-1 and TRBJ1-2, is KAGVTQTPRYLIKTRGQQVTLSCSPISGHRSVSWYQQTPGQGLQFLFEYFSETQRNKGNFPGRFSGRQFSNSRSEMNVSTLELGDSALYLCASSSDPGTAYGYTFGSGTRLTVV.

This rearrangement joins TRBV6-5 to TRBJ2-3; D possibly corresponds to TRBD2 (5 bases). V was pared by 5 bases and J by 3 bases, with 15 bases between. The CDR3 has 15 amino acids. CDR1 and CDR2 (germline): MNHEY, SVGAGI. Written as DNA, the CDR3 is TGTGCCAGCAGTAACCGGGATTGGCCTACAGATACGCAGTATTTT. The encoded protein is CASSNRDWPTDTQYF.

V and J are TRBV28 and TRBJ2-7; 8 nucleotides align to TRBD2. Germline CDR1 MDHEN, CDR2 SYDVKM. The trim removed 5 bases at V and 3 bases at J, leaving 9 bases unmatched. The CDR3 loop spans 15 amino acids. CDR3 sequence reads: CASSITSGRDYEQYF. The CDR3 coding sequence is TGTGCCAGCAGTATAACTAGCGGCCGGGACTACGAGCAGTACTTC.